The T cell receptor (beta chain) under discussion was sequenced for a study of blood T cell repertoires in COVID-19. Study information: The samples span acute and convalescent COVID-19 from the United States, Italy and Spain. T cells, B-cell-depleted T cells, or PBMCs provided the cDNA or gDNA that served as material.

The data were produced by immunoSEQ multiplex PCR, yet TCRdb's version contains in-frame clones alone and is incomplete. The sample has 83,000 or so clones; roughly 71% are singletons. This CDR3 has 15 residues. The germline gives CDR1 PRHDT, CDR2 FYEKMQ (reference sequence). V gave up 2 bases and J gave up 2 bases, with 13 bases separating them. This sequence originates from a woman older than 75 with acute or convalescent COVID-19. What was sequenced was peripheral blood. V is TRBV13 and J is TRBJ2-7; weak D call: TRBD1 (6 bases). The CDR3 DNA follows: TGTGCCAGCAGCTTACAGGGGATGGGGGCCTACGAGCAGTACTTC. Translated: CASSLQGMGAYEQYF.